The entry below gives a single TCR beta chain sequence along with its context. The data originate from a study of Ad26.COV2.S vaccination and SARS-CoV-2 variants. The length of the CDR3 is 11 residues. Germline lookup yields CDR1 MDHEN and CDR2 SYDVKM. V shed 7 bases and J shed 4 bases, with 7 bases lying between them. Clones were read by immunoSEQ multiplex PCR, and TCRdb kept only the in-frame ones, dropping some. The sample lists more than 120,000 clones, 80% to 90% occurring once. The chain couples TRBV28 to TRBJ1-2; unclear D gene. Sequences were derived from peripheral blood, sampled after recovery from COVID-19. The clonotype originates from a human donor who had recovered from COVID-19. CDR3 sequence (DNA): TGTGCCAGCACGCCGGGCTATGGCTACACCTTC. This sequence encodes CASTPGYGYTF.